These T cell receptor beta chains were read from a single sample in a study of cytomegalovirus exposure and HLA in healthy donors. The protocol was immunoSEQ multiplex PCR, while the TCRdb copy is restricted to in-frame clones and leaves out a portion. The sample has approximately 110,000 clones; 77% are singletons. Sequencing was done on a sample of PBMCs. These receptor sequences come from a woman aged 40 to 50 in good health and CMV-seropositive. CDR3s include the opening cysteine and the closing phenylalanine or tryptophan. D genes are given only for firm matches. Part of the rows lack a size; the others show once, few, many or a class for expanded clones.

d_call: -
cdr3_length: 16
clone_size: -
j_call: TRBJ1-1
v_call: TRBV5-1
cdr3_nt: TGCGCCAGCAGCTTGGAGGGGTCCAGGATTAACACTGAAGCTTTCTTT
cdr3_aa: CASSLEGSRINTEAFF

d_call: TRBD1
cdr3_length: 16
clone_size: -
j_call: TRBJ1-3
v_call: TRBV4-1
cdr3_nt: TGCGCCAGCAGCCCGGGACAGCGAAGCTCTGGAAACACCATATATTTT
cdr3_aa: CASSPGQRSSGNTIYF

d_call: TRBD1
cdr3_length: 15
clone_size: once
j_call: TRBJ2-2
v_call: TRBV6-5
cdr3_nt: TGTGCCAGCAGTAAAGACAGGGATTCCACCGGGGAGCTGTTTTTT
cdr3_aa: CASSKDRDSTGELFF

d_call: -
cdr3_length: 14
clone_size: -
j_call: TRBJ2-1
v_call: TRBV9
cdr3_nt: TGTGCCAGCAGCGTAGAGCCCGACTACAATGAGCAGTTCTTC
cdr3_aa: CASSVEPDYNEQFF

d_call: TRBD2
cdr3_length: 13
clone_size: few
j_call: TRBJ2-3
v_call: TRBV30
cdr3_nt: TGTGCCACGCGGGGGGCTAGGACAGATACGCAGTATTTT
cdr3_aa: CATRGARTDTQYF

d_call: -
cdr3_length: 12
clone_size: -
j_call: TRBJ1-2
v_call: TRBV11-2
cdr3_nt: TGTGCCAGCAGCCCGGACAGCCTAAGCTACACCTTC
cdr3_aa: CASSPDSLSYTF

d_call: -
cdr3_length: 14
clone_size: -
j_call: TRBJ1-4
v_call: TRBV7-8
cdr3_nt: TGTGCCAGCAGCTTAGGGTGGGGCCGGGAAAAACTGTTTTTT
cdr3_aa: CASSLGWGREKLFF

d_call: -
cdr3_length: 15
clone_size: -
j_call: TRBJ1-3
v_call: TRBV15
cdr3_nt: TGTGCCACCAGCAGGCCCCTGAGCTCTGGAAACACCATATATTTT
cdr3_aa: CATSRPLSSGNTIYF

d_call: TRBD1
cdr3_length: 14
clone_size: few
j_call: TRBJ2-1
v_call: TRBV11-2
cdr3_nt: TGTGCCAGCAGCCGGCCACAGGGGGACAATGAGCAGTTCTTC
cdr3_aa: CASSRPQGDNEQFF

d_call: -
cdr3_length: 12
clone_size: few
j_call: TRBJ1-2
v_call: TRBV28
cdr3_nt: TGTGCCAGCAGTTCCCTGACAGGAGGCTACACCTTC
cdr3_aa: CASSSLTGGYTF

d_call: TRBD2
cdr3_length: 15
clone_size: -
j_call: TRBJ2-1
v_call: TRBV19
cdr3_nt: TGTGCCAGTAGTATTACTAGCGGGGCTTACAATGAGCAGTTCTTC
cdr3_aa: CASSITSGAYNEQFF

d_call: -
cdr3_length: 14
clone_size: -
j_call: TRBJ2-7
v_call: TRBV2
cdr3_nt: TGTGCCAGCAGTGGCCCCCGGTCCTACTACGAGCAGTACTTC
cdr3_aa: CASSGPRSYYEQYF

d_call: -
cdr3_length: 13
clone_size: few
j_call: TRBJ2-7
v_call: TRBV30
cdr3_nt: TGTGCCTGGAGTGTACAGCGGGTGTACGAGCAGTACTTC
cdr3_aa: CAWSVQRVYEQYF